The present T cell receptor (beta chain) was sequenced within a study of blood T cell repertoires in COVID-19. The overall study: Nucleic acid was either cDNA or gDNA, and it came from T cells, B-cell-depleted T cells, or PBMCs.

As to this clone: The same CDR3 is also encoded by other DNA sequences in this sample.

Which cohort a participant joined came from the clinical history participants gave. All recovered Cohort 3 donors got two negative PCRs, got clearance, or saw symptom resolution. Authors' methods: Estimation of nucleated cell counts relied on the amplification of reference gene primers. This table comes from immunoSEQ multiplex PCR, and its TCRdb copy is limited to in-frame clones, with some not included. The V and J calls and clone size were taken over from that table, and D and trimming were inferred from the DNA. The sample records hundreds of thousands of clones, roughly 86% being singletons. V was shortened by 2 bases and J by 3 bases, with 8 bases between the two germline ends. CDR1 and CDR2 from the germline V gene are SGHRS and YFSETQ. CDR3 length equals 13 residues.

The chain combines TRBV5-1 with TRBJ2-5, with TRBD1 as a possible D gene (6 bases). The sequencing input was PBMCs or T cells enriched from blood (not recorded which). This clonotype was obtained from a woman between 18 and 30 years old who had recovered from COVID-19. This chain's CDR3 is CASSLSGEETQYF. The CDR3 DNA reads TGCGCCAGCAGCTTATCAGGGGAAGAGACCCAGTACTTC.